This TCR beta chain was captured by sequencing in a study of blood T cell repertoires in COVID-19. Method: immunoSEQ multiplex PCR; TCRdb's copy keeps in-frame clones and lacks some. Of about 190,000 clones listed, about 88% are singletons. The CDR3 totals 16 residues. In germline, CDR1 is GTSNPN, CDR2 SVGIG (reference sequence). V shed 2 bases, J shed 1 base, and the junction held 8 bases outside the gene matches. Sequenced: PBMCs or T cells enriched from blood (not recorded which). The chain carries TRBV30 and TRBJ2-7, with 10 bases identical to TRBD2. This receptor was obtained from a woman aged 40 to 50 in a cohort exposed to, infected with or recovered from COVID-19 (not recorded which). CDR3 amino acids: CAWSQWLAGVSYEQYF. The CDR3 DNA reads TGTGCCTGGAGTCAGTGGCTAGCGGGAGTTTCCTACGAGCAGTACTTC.